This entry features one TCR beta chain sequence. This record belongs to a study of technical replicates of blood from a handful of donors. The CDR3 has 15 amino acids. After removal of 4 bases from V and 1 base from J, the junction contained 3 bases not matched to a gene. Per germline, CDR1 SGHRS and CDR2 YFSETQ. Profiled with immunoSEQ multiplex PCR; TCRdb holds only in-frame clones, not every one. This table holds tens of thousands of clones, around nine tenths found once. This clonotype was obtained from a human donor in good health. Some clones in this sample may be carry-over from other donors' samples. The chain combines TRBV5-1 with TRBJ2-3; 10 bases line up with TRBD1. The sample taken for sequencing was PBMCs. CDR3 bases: TGCGCCAGCAGCACCGGACAGGGGGGCACAGATACGCAGTATTTT. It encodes CASSTGQGGTDTQYF.